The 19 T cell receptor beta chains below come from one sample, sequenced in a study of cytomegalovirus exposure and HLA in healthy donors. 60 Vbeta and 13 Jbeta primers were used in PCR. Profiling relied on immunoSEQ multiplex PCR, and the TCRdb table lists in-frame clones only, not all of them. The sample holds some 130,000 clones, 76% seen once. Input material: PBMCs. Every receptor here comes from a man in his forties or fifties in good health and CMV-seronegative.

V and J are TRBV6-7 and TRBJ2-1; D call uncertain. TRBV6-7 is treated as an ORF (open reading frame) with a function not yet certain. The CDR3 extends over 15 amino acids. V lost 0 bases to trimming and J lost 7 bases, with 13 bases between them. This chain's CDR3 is CASSYSIDFKNEQFF. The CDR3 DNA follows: TGTGCCAGCAGTTACTCGATCGACTTTAAGAATGAGCAGTTCTTC.

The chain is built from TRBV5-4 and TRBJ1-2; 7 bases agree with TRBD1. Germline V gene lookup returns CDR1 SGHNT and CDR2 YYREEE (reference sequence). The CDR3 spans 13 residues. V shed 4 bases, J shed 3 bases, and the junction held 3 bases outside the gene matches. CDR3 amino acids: CASSPQGDYGYTF. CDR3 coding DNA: TGTGCCAGCAGCCCGCAGGGGGACTATGGCTACACCTTC. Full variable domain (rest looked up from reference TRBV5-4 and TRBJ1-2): ETGVTQSPTHLIKTRGQQVTLRCSSQSGHNTVSWYQQALGQGPQFIFQYYREEENGRGNFPPRFSGLQFPNYSSELNVNALELDDSALYLCASSPQGDYGYTFGSGTRLTVV.

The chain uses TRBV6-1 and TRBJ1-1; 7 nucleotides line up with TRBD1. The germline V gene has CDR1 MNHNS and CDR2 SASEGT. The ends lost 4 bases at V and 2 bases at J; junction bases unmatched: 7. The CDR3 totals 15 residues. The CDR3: CASSGGQTYNTEAFF. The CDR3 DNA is TGTGCCAGCAGTGGGGGACAGACCTATAACACTGAAGCTTTCTTT.

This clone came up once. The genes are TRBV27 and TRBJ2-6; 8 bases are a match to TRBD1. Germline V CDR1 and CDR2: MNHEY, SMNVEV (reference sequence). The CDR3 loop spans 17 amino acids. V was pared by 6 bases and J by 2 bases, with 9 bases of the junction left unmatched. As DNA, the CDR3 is TGTGCCAGCAGCTCGGGGCAGGGGGCACCTGGGGCCAACGTCCTGACTTTC. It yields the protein CASSSGQGAPGANVLTF.

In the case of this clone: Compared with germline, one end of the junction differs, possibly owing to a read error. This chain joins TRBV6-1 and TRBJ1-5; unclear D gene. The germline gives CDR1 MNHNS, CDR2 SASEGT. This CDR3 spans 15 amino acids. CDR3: CVSSETVNSNQPQHF. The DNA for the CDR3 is TGTGTCAGCAGTGAAACAGTGAATAGCAATCAGCCCCAGCATTTT.

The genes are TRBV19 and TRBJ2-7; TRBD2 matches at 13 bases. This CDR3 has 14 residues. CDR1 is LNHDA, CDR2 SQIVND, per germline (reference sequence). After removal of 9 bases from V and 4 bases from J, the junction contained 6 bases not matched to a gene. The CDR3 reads CASRTSGGSYEQYF. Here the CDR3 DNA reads TGTGCCAGCCGGACTAGCGGGGGCTCATACGAGCAGTACTTC.

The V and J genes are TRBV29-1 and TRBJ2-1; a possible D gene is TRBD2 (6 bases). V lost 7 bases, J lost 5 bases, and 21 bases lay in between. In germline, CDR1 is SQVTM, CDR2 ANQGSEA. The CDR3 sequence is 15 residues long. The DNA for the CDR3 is TGCAGCGCCCAGTGGGGGTCTAGCGCCAACAATGAGCAGTTCTTC. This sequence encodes CSAQWGSSANNEQFF.

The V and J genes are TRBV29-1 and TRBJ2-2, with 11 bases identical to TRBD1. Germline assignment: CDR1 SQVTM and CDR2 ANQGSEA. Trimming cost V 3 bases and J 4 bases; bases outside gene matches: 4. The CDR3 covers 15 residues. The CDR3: CSVDGQGARTGELFF. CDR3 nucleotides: TGCAGCGTTGACGGACAGGGGGCGCGCACCGGGGAGCTGTTTTTT.

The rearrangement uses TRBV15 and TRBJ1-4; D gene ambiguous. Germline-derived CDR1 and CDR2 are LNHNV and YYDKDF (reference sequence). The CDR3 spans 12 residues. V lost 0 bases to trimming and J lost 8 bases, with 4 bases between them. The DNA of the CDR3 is TGTGCCACCAGCAGAGATCAGGAAAAACTGTTTTTT. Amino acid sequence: CATSRDQEKLFF.

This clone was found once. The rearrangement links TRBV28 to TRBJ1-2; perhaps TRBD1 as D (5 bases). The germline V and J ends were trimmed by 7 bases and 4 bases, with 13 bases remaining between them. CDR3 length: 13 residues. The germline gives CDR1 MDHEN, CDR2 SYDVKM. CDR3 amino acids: CASIPGSSYGYTF. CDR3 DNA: TGTGCCAGCATCCCAGGGTCCTCCTATGGCTACACCTTC.

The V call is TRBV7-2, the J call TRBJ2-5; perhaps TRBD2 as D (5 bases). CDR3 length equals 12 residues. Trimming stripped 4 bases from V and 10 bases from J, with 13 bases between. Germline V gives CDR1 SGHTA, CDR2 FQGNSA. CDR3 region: CASSSSRRIQYF. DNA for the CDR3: TGTGCCAGCAGCTCTAGCAGGAGGATCCAGTACTTC.

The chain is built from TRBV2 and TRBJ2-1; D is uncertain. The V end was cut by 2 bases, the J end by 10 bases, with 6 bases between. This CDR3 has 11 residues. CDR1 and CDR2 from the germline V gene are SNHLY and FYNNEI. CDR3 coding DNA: TGTGCCAGCAGTGAAAGCAGGGAGCAGTTCTTC. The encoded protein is CASSESREQFF.

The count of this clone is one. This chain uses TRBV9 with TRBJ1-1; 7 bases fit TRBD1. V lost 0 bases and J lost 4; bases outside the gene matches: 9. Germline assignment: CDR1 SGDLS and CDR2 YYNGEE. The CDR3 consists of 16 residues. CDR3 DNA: TGTGCCAGCAGCGTAGAGGTAGGGGGCATGAGCACTGAAGCTTTCTTT. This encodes CASSVEVGGMSTEAFF.

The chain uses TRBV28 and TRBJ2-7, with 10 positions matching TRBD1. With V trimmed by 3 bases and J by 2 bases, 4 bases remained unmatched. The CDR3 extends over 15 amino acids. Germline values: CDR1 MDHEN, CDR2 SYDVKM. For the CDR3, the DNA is TGTGCCAGCAGTTTCCGGGACAGGGGCACCTACGAGCAGTACTTC. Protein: CASSFRDRGTYEQYF.

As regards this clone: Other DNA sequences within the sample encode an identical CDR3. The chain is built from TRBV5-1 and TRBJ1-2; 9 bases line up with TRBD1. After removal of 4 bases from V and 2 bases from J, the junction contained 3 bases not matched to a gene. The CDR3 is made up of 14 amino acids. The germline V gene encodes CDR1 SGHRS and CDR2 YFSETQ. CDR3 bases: TGCGCCAGCAGCCTGGGGACAGGGAACTATGGCTACACCTTC. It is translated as CASSLGTGNYGYTF.

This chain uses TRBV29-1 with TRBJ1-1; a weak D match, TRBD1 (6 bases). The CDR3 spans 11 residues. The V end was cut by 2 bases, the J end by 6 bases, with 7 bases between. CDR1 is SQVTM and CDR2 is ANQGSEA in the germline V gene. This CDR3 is CSVEQGPEAFF. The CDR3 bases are TGCAGCGTTGAACAGGGGCCTGAAGCTTTCTTT. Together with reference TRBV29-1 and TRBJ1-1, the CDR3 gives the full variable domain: SAVISQKPSRDICQRGTSLTIQCQVDSQVTMMFWYRQQPGQSLTLIATANQGSEATYESGFVIDKFPISRPNLTFSTLTVSNMSPEDSSIYLCSVEQGPEAFFGQGTRLTVV.

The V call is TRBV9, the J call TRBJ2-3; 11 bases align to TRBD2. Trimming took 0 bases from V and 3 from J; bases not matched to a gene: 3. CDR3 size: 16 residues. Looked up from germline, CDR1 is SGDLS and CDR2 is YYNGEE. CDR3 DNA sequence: TGTGCCAGCAGCGTAGGGGCTAGCGGGAGGACAGATACGCAGTATTTT. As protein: CASSVGASGRTDTQYF.

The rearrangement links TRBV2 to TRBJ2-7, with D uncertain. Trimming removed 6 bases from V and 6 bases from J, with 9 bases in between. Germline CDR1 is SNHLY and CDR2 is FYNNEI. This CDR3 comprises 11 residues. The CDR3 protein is CASRWSAEQYF. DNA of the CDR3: TGTGCCAGCAGATGGAGCGCCGAGCAGTACTTC.

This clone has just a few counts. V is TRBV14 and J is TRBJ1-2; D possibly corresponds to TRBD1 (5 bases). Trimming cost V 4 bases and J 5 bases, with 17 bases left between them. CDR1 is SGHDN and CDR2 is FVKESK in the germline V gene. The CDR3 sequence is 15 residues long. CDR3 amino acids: CASSLDSYGGYGYTF. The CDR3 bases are TGTGCCAGCAGCCTCGACAGTTATGGAGGGTATGGCTACACCTTC.